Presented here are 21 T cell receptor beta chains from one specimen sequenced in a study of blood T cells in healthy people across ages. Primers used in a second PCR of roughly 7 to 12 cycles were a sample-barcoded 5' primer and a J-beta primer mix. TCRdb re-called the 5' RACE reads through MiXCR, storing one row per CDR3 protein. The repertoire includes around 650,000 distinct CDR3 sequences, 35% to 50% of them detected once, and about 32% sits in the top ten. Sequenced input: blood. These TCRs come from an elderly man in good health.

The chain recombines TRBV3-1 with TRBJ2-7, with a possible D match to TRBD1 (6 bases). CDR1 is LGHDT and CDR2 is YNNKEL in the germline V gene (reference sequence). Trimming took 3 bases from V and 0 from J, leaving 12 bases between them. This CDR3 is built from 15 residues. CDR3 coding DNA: TGTGCCAGCAGCCACCGGACAGCCAACTCCTACGAGCAGTACTTC. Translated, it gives CASSHRTANSYEQYF.

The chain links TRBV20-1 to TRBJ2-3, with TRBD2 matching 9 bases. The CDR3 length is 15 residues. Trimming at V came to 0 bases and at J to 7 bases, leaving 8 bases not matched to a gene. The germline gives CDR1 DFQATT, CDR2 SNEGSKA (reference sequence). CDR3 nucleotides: TGCAGTGCTAGAGATGAGTCTAGCGGGGTGCATACGCAGTATTTT. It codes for CSARDESSGVHTQYF.

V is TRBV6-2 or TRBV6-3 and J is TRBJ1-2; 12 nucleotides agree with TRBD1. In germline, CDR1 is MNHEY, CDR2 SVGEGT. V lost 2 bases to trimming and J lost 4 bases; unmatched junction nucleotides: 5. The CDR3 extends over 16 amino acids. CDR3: CASSYVGTGGIYGYTF. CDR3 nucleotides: TGTGCCAGCAGTTACGTCGGGACAGGGGGCATCTATGGCTACACCTTC.

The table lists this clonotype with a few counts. The CDR3 DNA follows: TGTGCCACAGGGGAGACAGGGTATAACACCGGGGAGCTGTTTTTT. Translated, it gives CATGETGYNTGELFF. The V and J genes are TRBV24-1 and TRBJ2-2, with TRBD1 matching over 7 bases. Germline V lookup: CDR1 KGHDR, CDR2 SFDVKD. There are 15 residues in the CDR3. V lost 10 bases and J lost 2; bases outside the gene matches: 9.

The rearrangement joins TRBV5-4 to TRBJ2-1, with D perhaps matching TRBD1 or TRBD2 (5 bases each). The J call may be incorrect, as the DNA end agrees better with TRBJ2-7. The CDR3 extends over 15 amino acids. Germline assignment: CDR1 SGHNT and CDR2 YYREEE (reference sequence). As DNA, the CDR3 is TGTGCCAGCAGCAGGGACCTCAAAGGGTACAATGAGCAGTACTTC. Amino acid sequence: CASSRDLKGYNEQYF.

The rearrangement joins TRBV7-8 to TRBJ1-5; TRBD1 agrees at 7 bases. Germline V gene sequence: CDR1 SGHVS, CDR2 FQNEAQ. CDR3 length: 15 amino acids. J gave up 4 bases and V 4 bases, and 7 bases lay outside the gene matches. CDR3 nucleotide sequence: TGTGCCAGCAGCTCTCATGGACAGGAGAATCAGCCCCAGCATTTT. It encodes CASSSHGQENQPQHF.

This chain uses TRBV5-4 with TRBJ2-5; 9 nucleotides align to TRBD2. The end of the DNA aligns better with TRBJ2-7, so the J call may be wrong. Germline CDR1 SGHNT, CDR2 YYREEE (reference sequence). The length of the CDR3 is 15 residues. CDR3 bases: TGTGCCAGCAGCTTGCGTGCGGGAGGGTTCCACGAGCAGTACTTC. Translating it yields CASSLRAGGFHEQYF.

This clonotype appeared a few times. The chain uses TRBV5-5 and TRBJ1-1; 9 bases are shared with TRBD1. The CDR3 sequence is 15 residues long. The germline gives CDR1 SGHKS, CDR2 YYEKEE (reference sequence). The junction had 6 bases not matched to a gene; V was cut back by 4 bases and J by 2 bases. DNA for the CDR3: TGTGCCAGCAGCGGAACGGGACAGGGAAACACTGAAGCTTTCTTT. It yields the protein CASSGTGQGNTEAFF.

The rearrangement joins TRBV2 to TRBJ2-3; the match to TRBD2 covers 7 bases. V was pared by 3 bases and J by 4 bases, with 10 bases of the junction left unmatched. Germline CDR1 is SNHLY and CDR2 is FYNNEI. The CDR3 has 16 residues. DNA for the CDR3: TGTGCCAGCAGTGAGGGGGGGGGATATAGCCCAGATACGCAGTATTTT. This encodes CASSEGGGYSPDTQYF.

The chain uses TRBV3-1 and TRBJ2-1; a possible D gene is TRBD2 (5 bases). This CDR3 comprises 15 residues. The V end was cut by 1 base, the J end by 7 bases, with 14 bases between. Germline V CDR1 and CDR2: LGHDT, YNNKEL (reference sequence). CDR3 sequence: CASSQGVAGDNEQFF. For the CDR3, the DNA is TGTGCCAGCAGCCAAGGGGTTGCGGGTGATAATGAGCAGTTCTTC.

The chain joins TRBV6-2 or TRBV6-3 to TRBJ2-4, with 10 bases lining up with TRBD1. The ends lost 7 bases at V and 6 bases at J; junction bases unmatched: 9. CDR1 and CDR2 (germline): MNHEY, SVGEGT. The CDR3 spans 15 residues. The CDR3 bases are TGTGCCAGCAACCCGGGACAGGGGTTTCGAAACATTCAGTACTTC. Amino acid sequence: CASNPGQGFRNIQYF.

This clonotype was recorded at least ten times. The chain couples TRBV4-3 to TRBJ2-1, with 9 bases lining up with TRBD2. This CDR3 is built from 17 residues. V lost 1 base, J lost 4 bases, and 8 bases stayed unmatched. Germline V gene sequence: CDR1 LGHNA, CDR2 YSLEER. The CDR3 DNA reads TGCGCCAGCAGCCAAGCGGCTAGCGGGACACCATACAATGAGCAGTTCTTC. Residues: CASSQAASGTPYNEQFF.

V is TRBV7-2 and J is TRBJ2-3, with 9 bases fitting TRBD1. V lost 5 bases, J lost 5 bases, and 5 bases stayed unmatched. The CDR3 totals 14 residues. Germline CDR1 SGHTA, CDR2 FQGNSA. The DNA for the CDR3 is TGTGCCAGCAGCACACAGGGGGCCGGAGATACGCAGTATTTT. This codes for CASSTQGAGDTQYF.

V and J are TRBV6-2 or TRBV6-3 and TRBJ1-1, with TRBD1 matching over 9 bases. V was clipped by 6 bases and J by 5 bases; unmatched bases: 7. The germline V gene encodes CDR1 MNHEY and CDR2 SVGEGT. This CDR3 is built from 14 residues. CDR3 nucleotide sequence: TGTGCCAGCAGCCCACAGGGGGCCCCAACTGAAGCTTTCTTT. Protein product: CASSPQGAPTEAFF.

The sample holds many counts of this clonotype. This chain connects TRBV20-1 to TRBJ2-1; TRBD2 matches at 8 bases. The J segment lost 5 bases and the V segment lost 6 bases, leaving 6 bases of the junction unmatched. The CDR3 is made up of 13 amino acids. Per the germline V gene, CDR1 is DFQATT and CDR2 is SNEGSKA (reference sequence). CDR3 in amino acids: CSADPAGDNEQFF. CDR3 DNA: TGCAGTGCCGACCCAGCGGGAGACAATGAGCAGTTCTTC.

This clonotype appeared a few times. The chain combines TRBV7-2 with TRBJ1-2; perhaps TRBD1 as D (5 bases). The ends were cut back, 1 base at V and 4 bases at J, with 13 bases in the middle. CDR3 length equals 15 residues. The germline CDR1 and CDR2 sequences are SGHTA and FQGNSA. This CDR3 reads CASSLDQGQSYGYTF. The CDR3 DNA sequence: TGTGCCAGCAGCTTAGATCAGGGCCAGAGCTATGGCTACACCTTC.

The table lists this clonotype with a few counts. The CDR3 sequence: CSASWDRGRFDEQFF. The CDR3 DNA reads as TGCAGTGCTAGCTGGGACAGGGGGCGTTTCGATGAGCAGTTCTTC. The J gene is TRBJ2-1, the V gene TRBV20-1; 12 bases fit TRBD1. With V trimmed by 3 bases and J by 8 bases, 8 bases remained unmatched. CDR3 length equals 15 residues. Germline CDR1 and CDR2: DFQATT and SNEGSKA (reference sequence).

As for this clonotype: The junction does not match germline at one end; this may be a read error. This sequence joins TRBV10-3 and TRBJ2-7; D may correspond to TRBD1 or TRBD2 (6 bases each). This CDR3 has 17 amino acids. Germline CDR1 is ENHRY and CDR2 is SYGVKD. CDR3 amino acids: CATSEGRGTLVSYEQYF. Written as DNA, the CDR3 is TGTGCCACCAGTGAGGGACGCGGGACACTTGTCTCCTACGAGCAGTACTTC.

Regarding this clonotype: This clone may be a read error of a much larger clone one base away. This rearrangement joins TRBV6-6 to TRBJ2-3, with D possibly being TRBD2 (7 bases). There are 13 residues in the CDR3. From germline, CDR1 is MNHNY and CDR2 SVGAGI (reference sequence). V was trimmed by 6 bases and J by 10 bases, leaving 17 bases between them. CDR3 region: CASRDTGRDAQYF. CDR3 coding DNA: TGTGCCAGCAGGGACACAGGGAGGGATGCGCAGTATTTT.

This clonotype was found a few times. The CDR3 loop is CASSERGDVGDTQYF. The CDR3 DNA reads TGTGCCAGCAGTGAGAGGGGGGACGTGGGAGATACGCAGTATTTT. The gene calls are TRBV6-1 and TRBJ2-3, with D perhaps given as TRBD1 or TRBD2 (6 bases each). This CDR3 is 15 amino acids long. V was cut by 3 bases and J by 5 bases, with 15 bases left in between. Germline assignment: CDR1 MNHNS and CDR2 SASEGT.

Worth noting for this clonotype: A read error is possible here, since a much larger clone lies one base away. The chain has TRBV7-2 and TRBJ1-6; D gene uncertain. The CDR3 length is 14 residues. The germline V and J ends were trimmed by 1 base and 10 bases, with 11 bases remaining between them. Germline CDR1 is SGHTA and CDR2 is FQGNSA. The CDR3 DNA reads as TGTGCCAGCAGCTTAGAGGTCGAGTTATCACCCCTCCACTTT. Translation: CASSLEVELSPLHF.